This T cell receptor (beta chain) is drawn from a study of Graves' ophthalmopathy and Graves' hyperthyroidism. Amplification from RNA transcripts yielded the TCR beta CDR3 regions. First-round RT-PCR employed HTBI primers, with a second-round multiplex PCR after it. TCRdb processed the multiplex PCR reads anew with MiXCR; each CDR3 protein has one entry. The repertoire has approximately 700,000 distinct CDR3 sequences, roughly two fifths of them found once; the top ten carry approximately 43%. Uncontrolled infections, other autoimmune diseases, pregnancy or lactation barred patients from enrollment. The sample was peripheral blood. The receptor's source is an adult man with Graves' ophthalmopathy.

The CDR3 loop is CASSLLTGVYEQYF. The CDR3 DNA reads as TGTGCCAGCAGCTTATTGACAGGGGTTTACGAGCAGTACTTC. V gene TRBV7-3 combines with J gene TRBJ2-7; 8 bases line up with TRBD1. Germline trimming cut 2 bases from V and 4 bases from J; bases unmatched to any gene: 4. Germline CDR1 SGHTA, CDR2 FQGTGA. The CDR3 runs to 14 residues.